The entry that follows covers one TCR beta chain sequence. The antigen is undetermined. The data originate from a study of T-cell memory formation after mild COVID-19. V dropped 4 bases and J dropped 10 bases, with 12 bases sitting between them. Germline-derived CDR1 and CDR2 are SGHKS and YYEKEE (reference sequence). The CDR3 totals 12 residues. Barcoded TCR alpha and TCR beta cDNA libraries with UMIs came from 5'RACE using constant-segment primers. TCRdb re-analysed the 5' RACE reads in MiXCR, keeping a single row per CDR3 protein. Counted here are 250,000 to 300,000 distinct CDR3 sequences, about 16% occurring once; the ten biggest clones make up more than 20%. General study points: Mainly CM and EM harbored the contracting CD4+ clones; mainly EMRA harbored the CD8+ ones. Pre-infection memory already had some responding clones, implying cross-reactive memory joined.

The sequencing sample was made of PBMCs or a T cell subset sorted from them (not recorded which). This rearrangement joins TRBV5-5 to TRBJ2-1; no clear D gene. This sequence originates from a man younger than 35 who had mild COVID-19 (a few samples of this study predate the infection). Cell type and time point are not known. CDR3 loop: CASSPWIGEQFF. The CDR3, as DNA: TGTGCCAGCAGCCCGTGGATTGGGGAGCAGTTCTTC.